Presented here are 14 T cell receptor beta chains from one specimen sequenced in a study of cytomegalovirus exposure and HLA in healthy donors. Profiling relied on immunoSEQ multiplex PCR, and the TCRdb table lists in-frame clones only, not all of them. Seen here are approximately 220,000 clones, 80% to 85% observed once, and the top ten hold 11% to 15%. The source material was PBMCs. The origin of the receptors is a woman aged 30 to 39 in good health and CMV-seropositive.

This clone appeared a few times. The V and J genes are TRBV30 and TRBJ1-1, with TRBD1 identical over 10 bases. The CDR3 is 17 residues long. Germline V gene data show CDR1 as GTSNPN and CDR2 as SVGIG (reference sequence). Germline trimming cut 0 bases from V and 1 base from J; bases unmatched to any gene: 8. CDR3 sequence (DNA): TGTGCCTGGAGTGTCGTGGACAGGGGGGTGAGGAACACTGAAGCTTTCTTT. It encodes CAWSVVDRGVRNTEAFF.

This clone showed up just once. J is TRBJ2-6 and V is TRBV13; the D is unclear. The germline V and J ends were trimmed by 5 bases and 0 bases, with 23 bases remaining between them. CDR3 size: 20 residues. The V gene's germline CDR1 is PRHDT and CDR2 FYEKMQ (reference sequence). In DNA form, the CDR3 reads TGTGCCAGCAGCGCTACTTCCGGCACGCGAAATCCCTCTGGGGCCAACGTCCTGACTTTC. It is translated as CASSATSGTRNPSGANVLTF.

The chain couples TRBV6-5 to TRBJ1-1, with 8 bases aligning to TRBD1. The CDR3 length is 12 residues. The V and J ends lost 2 bases and 8 bases, in that order; junction bases with no gene match: 1. CDR1 and CDR2 (germline): MNHEY, SVGAGI. The CDR3 DNA sequence: TGTGCCAGCAGTTACAACAGGGGGGAAGCTTTCTTT. Its protein is CASSYNRGEAFF.

V usage is TRBV2 and J usage is TRBJ2-7; TRBD1 agrees at 7 bases. This CDR3 comprises 14 residues. The V gene's germline CDR1 is SNHLY and CDR2 FYNNEI. V shed 4 bases, J shed 2 bases, and the junction held 5 bases outside the gene matches. The CDR3: CASSVGTAPYEQYF. DNA of the CDR3: TGTGCCAGCAGTGTAGGGACAGCACCCTACGAGCAGTACTTC.

V gene TRBV6-5 combines with J gene TRBJ1-2; 7 bases are shared with TRBD1. Looked up from germline, CDR1 is MNHEY and CDR2 is SVGAGI. The CDR3 extends over 13 amino acids. V lost 5 bases, J lost 4 bases, and 4 bases stayed unmatched. CDR3 sequence: CASSIRQGYGYTF. Here the CDR3 DNA reads TGTGCCAGCAGTATTCGACAGGGCTATGGCTACACCTTC.

A remark on this clone: A read error may produce the germline difference seen at one junction end. The rearrangement uses TRBV6-1 and TRBJ1-4; D unclear. The CDR3 is 12 amino acids. The germline V gene encodes CDR1 MNHNS and CDR2 SASEGT. The CDR3 region has the DNA TGTGCCAGCAGTGAACGATGGCAGTCACCGCTTTTT. Its translation: CASSERWQSPLF.

The chain has TRBV19 and TRBJ2-3; tentative D call: TRBD2 (6 bases). This CDR3 spans 14 amino acids. Germline CDR1 reads LNHDA; CDR2 reads SQIVND (reference sequence). Trimming cost V 7 bases and J 0 bases, with 11 bases left between them. The DNA for the CDR3 is TGTGCCAGTAAAAACGGGAGAAGCACAGATACGCAGTATTTT. Translating it yields CASKNGRSTDTQYF.

This clone was counted a few times. The chain recombines TRBV27 with TRBJ1-5; perhaps TRBD1 as D (5 bases). CDR3 length: 14 amino acids. Trimming shortened V by 5 bases and J by 0 bases, and 8 bases separated the two germline ends. CDR1 is MNHEY, CDR2 SMNVEV, per germline (reference sequence). Here the CDR3 reads CASSPRDSNQPQHF. CDR3 sequence (DNA): TGTGCCAGCAGTCCCAGGGATAGCAATCAGCCCCAGCATTTT.

This sequence joins TRBV7-8 and TRBJ1-5; TRBD1 aligns across 9 bases. This CDR3 is 15 amino acids long. CDR1 is SGHVS and CDR2 is FQNEAQ in the germline V gene. Losses at the gene ends were 5 bases for V and 4 bases for J; bases not matched to a gene: 6. The CDR3 spells CASSAGTGWNQPQHF. CDR3 bases: TGTGCCAGCAGCGCCGGGACAGGGTGGAATCAGCCCCAGCATTTT.

The sample holds a few counts of this clone. DNA for the CDR3: TGCGCCAGCAGCCAGCCGACCCAACTTGCAACTAATGAAAAACTGTTTTTT. Translating it yields CASSQPTQLATNEKLFF. The rearrangement links TRBV4-1 to TRBJ1-4, with no clear D. V was shortened by 3 bases and J by 0 bases, with 14 bases between the two germline ends. CDR1 MGHRA and CDR2 YSYEKL come from the germline V gene. The CDR3 has 17 amino acids.

The rearrangement uses TRBV14 and TRBJ2-3; the D call may be TRBD1 or TRBD2 (5 bases each). The CDR3 sequence is 16 residues long. The germline gives CDR1 SGHDN, CDR2 FVKESK. Trimming removed 4 bases from V and 4 bases from J, with 18 bases in between. The DNA of the CDR3 is TGTGCCAGCAGCCTGGGACCCTCATACGGCGCAGATACGCAGTATTTT. It is translated as CASSLGPSYGADTQYF.

In its sample, this clone was seen once. The rearrangement uses TRBV29-1 and TRBJ2-7; D is ambiguous. Trimming stripped 4 bases from V and 0 bases from J, with 10 bases between. CDR3 length: 13 amino acids. In germline, CDR1 is SQVTM, CDR2 ANQGSEA. CDR3 DNA sequence: TGCAGCGTTGTGATAGGGCTCTCCTACGAGCAGTACTTC. Translation: CSVVIGLSYEQYF.

The rearrangement joins TRBV6-1 to TRBJ2-7; no clear D. V lost 5 bases to trimming and J lost 2 bases, with 7 bases between them. The CDR3 covers 12 residues. The germline V gene encodes CDR1 MNHNS and CDR2 SASEGT. The CDR3 DNA reads TGTGCCAGCAGTTTATTGGCCTACGAGCAGTACTTC. Its translation is CASSLLAYEQYF.

This clone was recorded only once. The chain is built from TRBV29-1 and TRBJ1-2; D is unresolved. The V and J ends lost 6 bases and 0 bases respectively, with 14 bases between them. The CDR3 spans 14 residues. Germline lookup yields CDR1 SQVTM and CDR2 ANQGSEA. CDR3 region: CSVTQQRANYGYTF. For the CDR3, the DNA is TGCAGCGTGACCCAACAGAGAGCTAACTATGGCTACACCTTC.